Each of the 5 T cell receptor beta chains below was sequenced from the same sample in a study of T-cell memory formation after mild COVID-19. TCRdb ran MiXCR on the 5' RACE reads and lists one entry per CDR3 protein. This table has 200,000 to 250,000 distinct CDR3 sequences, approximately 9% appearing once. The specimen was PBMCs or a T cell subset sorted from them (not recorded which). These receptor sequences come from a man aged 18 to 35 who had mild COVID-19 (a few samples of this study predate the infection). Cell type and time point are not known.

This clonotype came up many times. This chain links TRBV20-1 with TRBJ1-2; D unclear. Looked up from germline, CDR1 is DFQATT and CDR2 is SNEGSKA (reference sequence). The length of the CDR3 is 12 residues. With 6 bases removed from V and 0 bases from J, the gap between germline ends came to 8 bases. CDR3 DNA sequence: TGCAGTGCCGAGGCATCTAACTATGGCTACACCTTC. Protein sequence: CSAEASNYGYTF.

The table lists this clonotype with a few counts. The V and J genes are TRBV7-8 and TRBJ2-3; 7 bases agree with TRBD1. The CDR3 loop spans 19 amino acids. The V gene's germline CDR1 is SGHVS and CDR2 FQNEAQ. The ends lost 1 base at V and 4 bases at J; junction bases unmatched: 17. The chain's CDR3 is CASSLGGAGQRGGSDTQYF. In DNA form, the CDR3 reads TGTGCCAGCAGCTTAGGAGGGGCAGGACAAAGAGGGGGCTCAGATACGCAGTATTTT.

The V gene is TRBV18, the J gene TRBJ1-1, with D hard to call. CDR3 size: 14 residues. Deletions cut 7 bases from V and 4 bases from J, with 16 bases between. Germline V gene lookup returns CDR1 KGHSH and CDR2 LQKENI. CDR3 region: CASLTSGPGTEAFF. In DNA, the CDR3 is TGTGCCAGCTTGACCAGTGGGCCTGGCACTGAAGCTTTCTTT.

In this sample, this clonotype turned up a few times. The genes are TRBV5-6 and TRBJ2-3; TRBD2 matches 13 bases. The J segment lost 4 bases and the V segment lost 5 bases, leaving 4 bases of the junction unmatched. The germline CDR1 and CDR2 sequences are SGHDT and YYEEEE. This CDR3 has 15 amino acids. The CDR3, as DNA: TGTGCCAGCAGACTAGGACTAGCGGGGGCAGATACGCAGTATTTT. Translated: CASRLGLAGADTQYF.

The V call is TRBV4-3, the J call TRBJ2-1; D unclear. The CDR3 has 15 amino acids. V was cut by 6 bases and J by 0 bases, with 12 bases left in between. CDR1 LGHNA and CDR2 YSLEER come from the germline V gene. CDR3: CASSPSLSSYNEQFF. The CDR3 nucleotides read TGCGCCAGCAGTCCCTCTCTGAGCTCCTACAATGAGCAGTTCTTC.